This TCR beta chain was recorded in a study of T cell changes during pregnancy in multiple sclerosis. With V trimmed by 0 bases and J by 7 bases, 9 bases remained unmatched. In germline, CDR1 is MNHNY, CDR2 SVGAGI (reference sequence). The CDR3 spans 16 residues. Generated by immunoSEQ multiplex PCR, the TCRdb table keeps only in-frame clones and is missing some. The sample consists of around 100,000 clones, about nine tenths of them appearing once. This clonotype was sampled from a female donor with multiple sclerosis, enrolled in a pregnancy study. The sequencing here drew on peripheral blood, taken after pregnancy. This chain connects TRBV6-6 to TRBJ2-3; 8 bases match TRBD2. This CDR3 reads CASSYSAQRGTHTQYF. DNA of the CDR3: TGTGCCAGCAGTTACTCGGCCCAGCGGGGGACACATACGCAGTATTTT.